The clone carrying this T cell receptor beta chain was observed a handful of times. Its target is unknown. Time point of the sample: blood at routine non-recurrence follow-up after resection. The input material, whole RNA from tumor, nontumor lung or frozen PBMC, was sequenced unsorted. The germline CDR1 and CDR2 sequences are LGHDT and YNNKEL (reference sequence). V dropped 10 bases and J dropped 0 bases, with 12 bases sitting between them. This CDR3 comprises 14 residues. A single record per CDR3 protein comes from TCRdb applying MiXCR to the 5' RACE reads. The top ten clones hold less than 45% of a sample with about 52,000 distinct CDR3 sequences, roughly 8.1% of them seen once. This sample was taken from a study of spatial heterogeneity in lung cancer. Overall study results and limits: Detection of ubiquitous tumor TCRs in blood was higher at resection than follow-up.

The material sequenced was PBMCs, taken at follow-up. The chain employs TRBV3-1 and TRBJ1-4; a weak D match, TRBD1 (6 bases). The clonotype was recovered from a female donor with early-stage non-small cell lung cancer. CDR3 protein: CATTNRATNEKLFF. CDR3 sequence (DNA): TGTGCCACCACGAACAGGGCAACTAATGAAAAACTGTTTTTT.